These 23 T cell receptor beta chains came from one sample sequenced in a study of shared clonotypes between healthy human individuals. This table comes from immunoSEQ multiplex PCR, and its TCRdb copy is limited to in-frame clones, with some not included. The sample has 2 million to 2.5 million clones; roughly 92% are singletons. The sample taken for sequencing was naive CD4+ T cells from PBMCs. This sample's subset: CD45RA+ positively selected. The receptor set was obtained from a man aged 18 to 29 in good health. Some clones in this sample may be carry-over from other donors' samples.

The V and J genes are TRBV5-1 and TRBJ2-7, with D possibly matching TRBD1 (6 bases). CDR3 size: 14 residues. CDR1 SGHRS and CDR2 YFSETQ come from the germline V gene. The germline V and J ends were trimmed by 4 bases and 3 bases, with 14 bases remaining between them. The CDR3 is CASSRQELIYEQYF. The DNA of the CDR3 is TGCGCCAGCAGCAGACAGGAGCTCATCTACGAGCAGTACTTC.

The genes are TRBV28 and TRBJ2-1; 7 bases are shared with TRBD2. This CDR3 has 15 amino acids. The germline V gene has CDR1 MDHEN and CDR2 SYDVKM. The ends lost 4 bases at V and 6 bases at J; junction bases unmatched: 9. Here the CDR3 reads CASSSGGRGTNEQFF. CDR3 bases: TGTGCCAGCAGTTCCGGTGGGCGGGGGACCAATGAGCAGTTCTTC.

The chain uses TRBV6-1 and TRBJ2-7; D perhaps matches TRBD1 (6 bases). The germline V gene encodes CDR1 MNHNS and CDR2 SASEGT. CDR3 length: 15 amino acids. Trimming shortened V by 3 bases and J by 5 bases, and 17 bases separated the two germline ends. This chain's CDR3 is CASSEPGQGSHEQYF. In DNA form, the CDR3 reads TGTGCCAGCAGTGAGCCGGGACAAGGTTCCCACGAGCAGTACTTC.

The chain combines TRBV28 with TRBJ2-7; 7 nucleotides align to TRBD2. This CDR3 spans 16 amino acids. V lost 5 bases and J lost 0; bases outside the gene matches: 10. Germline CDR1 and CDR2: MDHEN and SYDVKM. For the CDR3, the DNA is TGTGCCAGCAGTGCTCACGGAGCGGGGAGCTCCTACGAGCAGTACTTC. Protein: CASSAHGAGSSYEQYF.

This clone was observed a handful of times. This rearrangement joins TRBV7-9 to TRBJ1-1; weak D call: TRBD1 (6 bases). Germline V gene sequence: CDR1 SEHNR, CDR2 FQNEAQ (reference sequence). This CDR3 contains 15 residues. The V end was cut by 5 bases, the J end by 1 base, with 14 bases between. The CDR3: CASSPTTGRNTEAFF. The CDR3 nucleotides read TGTGCCAGCAGCCCAACAACAGGGAGGAACACTGAAGCTTTCTTT.

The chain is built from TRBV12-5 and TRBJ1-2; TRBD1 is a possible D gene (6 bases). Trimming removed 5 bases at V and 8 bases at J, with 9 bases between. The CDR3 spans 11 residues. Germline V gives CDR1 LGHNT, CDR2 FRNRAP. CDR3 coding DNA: TGTGCTAGTGGTACAGGGTTCGGCTACACCTTC. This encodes CASGTGFGYTF.

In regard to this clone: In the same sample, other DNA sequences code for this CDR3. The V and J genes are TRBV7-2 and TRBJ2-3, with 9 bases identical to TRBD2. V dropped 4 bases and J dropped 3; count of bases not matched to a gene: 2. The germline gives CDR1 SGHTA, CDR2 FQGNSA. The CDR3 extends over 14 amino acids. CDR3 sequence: CASSYSGSTDTQYF. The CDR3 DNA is TGTGCCAGCAGCTATAGCGGGAGTACAGATACGCAGTATTTT.

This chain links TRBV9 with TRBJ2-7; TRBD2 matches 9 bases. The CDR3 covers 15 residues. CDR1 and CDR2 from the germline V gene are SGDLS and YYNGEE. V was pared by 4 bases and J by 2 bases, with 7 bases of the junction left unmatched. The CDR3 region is CASSPNLAGAYEQYF. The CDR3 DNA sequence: TGTGCCAGCAGCCCAAACTTAGCGGGAGCCTACGAGCAGTACTTC.

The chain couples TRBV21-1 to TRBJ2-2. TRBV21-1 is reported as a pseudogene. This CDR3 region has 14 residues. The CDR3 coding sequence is TGTGCCAGCAAGGTGCAGTTGAACACCGGGGAGCTGTTTTTT. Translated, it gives CASKVQLNTGELFF.

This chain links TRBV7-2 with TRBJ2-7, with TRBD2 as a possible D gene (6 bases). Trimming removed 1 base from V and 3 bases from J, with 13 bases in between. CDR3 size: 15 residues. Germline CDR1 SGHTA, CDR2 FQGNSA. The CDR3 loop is CASSLEAGTHYEQYF. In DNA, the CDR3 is TGTGCCAGCAGCTTAGAGGCCGGGACTCACTACGAGCAGTACTTC.

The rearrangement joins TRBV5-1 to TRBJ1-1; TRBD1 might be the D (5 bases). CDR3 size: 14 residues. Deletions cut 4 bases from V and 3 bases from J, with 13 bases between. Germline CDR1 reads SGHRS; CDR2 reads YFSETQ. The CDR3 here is CASSRVVGDTEAFF. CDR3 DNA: TGCGCCAGCAGCCGCGTGGTGGGGGACACTGAAGCTTTCTTT.

This CDR3 is CASSPTLEGLQHF. CDR3 nucleotide sequence: TGTGCCAGCTCACCGACTTTAGAGGGACTCCAGCATTTT. V and J are TRBV18 and TRBJ1-5; weak D call: TRBD1 (5 bases). This CDR3 is 13 amino acids long. CDR1 KGHSH and CDR2 LQKENI come from the germline V gene. Trimming shortened V by 3 bases and J by 12 bases, and 15 bases separated the two germline ends.

CDR3 amino acids: CASILRGSVGSGNTIYF. The CDR3 bases are TGTGCCAGCATCCTCAGGGGCTCGGTCGGCTCTGGAAACACCATATATTTT. This rearrangement joins TRBV7-9 to TRBJ1-3; D is possibly TRBD1 (6 bases). The CDR3 consists of 17 residues. The germline CDR1 and CDR2 sequences are SEHNR and FQNEAQ (reference sequence). V lost 7 bases to trimming and J lost 0 bases, with 19 bases between them.

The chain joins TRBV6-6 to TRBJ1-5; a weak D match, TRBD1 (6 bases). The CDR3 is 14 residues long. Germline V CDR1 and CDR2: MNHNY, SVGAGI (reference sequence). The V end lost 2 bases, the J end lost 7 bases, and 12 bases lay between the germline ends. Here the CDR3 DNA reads TGTGCCAGCAGTTACGCGCGGGGGCTCCAGCCCCAGCATTTT. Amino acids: CASSYARGLQPQHF.

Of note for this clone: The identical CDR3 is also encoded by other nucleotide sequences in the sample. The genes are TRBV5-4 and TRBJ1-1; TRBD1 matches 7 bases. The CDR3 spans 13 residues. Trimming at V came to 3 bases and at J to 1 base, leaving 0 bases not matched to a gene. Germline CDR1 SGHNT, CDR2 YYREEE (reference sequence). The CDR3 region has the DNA TGTGCCAGCAGCTGGGACAGGAACACTGAAGCTTTCTTT. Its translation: CASSWDRNTEAFF.

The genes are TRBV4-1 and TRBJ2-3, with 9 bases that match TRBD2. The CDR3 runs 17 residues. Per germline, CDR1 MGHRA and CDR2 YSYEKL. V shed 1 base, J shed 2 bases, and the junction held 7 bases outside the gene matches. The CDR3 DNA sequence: TGCGCCAGCAGCCAAGCAATAGCGGGAGTACCCACAGATACGCAGTATTTT. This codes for CASSQAIAGVPTDTQYF.

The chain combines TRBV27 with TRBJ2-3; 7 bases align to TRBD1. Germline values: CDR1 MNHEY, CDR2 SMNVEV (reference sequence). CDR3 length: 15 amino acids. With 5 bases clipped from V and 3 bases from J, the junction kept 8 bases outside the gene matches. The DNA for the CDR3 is TGTGCCAGCAGTACCCGACAGGGACAGACAGATACGCAGTATTTT. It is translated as CASSTRQGQTDTQYF.

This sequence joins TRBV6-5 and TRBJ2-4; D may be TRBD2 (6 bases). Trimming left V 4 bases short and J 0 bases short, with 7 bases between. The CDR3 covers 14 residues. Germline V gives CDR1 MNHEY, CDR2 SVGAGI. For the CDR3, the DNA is TGTGCCAGCAGTTCACTAGCAGCCAAAAACATTCAGTACTTC. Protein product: CASSSLAAKNIQYF.

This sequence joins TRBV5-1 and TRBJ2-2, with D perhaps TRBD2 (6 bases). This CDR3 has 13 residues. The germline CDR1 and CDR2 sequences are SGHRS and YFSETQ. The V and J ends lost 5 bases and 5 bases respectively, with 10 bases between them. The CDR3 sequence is CASREEGTGELFF. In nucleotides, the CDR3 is TGCGCCAGCAGAGAGGAGGGTACCGGGGAGCTGTTTTTT.

In nucleotides, the CDR3 is TGTGCCAGCAGCCCTCGGGTAGCGGGATACACCGGGGAGCTGTTTTTT. Amino acids: CASSPRVAGYTGELFF. The chain is built from TRBV4-2 and TRBJ2-2; 8 nucleotides match TRBD2. Losses at the gene ends were 4 bases for V and 3 bases for J; bases not matched to a gene: 7. Germline V gene sequence: CDR1 LGHNA, CDR2 YNFKEQ. The CDR3 sequence is 16 residues long.

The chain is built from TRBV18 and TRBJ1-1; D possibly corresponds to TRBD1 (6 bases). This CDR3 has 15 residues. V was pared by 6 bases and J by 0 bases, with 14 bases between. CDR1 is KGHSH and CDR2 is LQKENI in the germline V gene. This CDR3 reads CASSRSQGMNTEAFF. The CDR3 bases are TGTGCCAGCTCCCGATCTCAGGGGATGAACACTGAAGCTTTCTTT.

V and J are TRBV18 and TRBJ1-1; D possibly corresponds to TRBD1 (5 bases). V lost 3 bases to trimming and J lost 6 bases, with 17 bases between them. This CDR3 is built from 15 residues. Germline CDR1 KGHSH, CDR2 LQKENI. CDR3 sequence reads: CASSPGPARGAEAFF. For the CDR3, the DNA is TGTGCCAGCTCACCGGGGCCAGCACGGGGTGCTGAAGCTTTCTTT.

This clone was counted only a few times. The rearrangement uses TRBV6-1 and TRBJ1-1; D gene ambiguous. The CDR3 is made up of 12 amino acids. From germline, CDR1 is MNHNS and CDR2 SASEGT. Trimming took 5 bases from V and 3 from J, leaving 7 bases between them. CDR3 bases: TGTGCCAGCAGTATCCGGGACACTGAAGCTTTCTTT. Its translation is CASSIRDTEAFF.